These T cell receptor beta chains were read from a single sample in a study of PD-L1 blockade in urothelial cancer. The data were produced by immunoSEQ multiplex PCR, yet TCRdb's version contains in-frame clones alone and is incomplete. The data hold tens of thousands of clones, with more than 85% observed a single time. This sample comprised PBMCs, obtained around atezolizumab (anti-PD-L1) treatment. Receptors were obtained from a man in his fifties or sixties with urothelial cancer. Both conserved end residues are part of each CDR3. The D gene is left open where the match is weak. The listing skips clone size in some rows; elsewhere it reads once, few, many or a size class.

>TRBJ2-7|-|-|TRBV28
CASSPPFHEQYF
TGTGCCAGCAGTCCCCCATTCCACGAGCAGTACTTC
>TRBJ2-5|-|-|TRBV30
CAWSSKETQYF
TGTGCCTGGAGTAGCAAAGAGACCCAGTACTTC
>TRBJ2-1|-|-|TRBV27
CASSLGTFYNEQFF
TGTGCCAGCAGTTTAGGGACTTTCTACAATGAGCAGTTCTTC
>TRBJ1-5|-|-|TRBV10-3
CAISGAGSNQPQHF
TGTGCCATCAGTGGGGCAGGGAGCAATCAGCCCCAGCATTTT
>TRBJ2-7|-|-|TRBV10-3
CAISVGQTSSYEQYF
TGTGCCATCAGTGTGGGGCAGACCAGCTCCTACGAGCAGTACTTC
>TRBJ2-3|-|-|TRBV13
CASSSSTENLPDTQYF
TGTGCCAGCAGCTCCTCGACAGAAAACCTTCCAGATACGCAGTATTTT
>TRBJ2-6|-|-|TRBV7-3
CASSLVRQAEGANVLTF
TGTGCCAGCAGCTTGGTGAGACAGGCGGAAGGGGCCAACGTCCTGACTTTC
>TRBJ2-3|-|-|TRBV4-1
CASSQESGDTQYF
TGCGCCAGCAGCCAAGAGTCAGGGGATACGCAGTATTTT
>TRBJ2-3|-|-|TRBV7-9
CASGGDTQYF
TGTGCCAGCGGCGGGGATACGCAGTATTTT
>TRBJ1-1|-|-|TRBV15
CATSRGVQVMNTEAFF
TGTGCCACCAGCAGAGGGGTCCAGGTGATGAACACTGAAGCTTTCTTT
>TRBJ2-1|-|-|TRBV5-1
CASSSGTPVYNEQFF
TGCGCCAGCAGCTCCGGGACTCCCGTCTACAATGAGCAGTTCTTC
>TRBJ2-2|TRBD2|-|TRBV4-2
CASSQLAGLAGGNTGELFF
TGTGCCAGCAGCCAACTGGCGGGACTAGCGGGGGGAAACACCGGGGAGCTGTTTTTT
>TRBJ2-7|-|-|TRBV25-1
CASRWSSTGEQYF
TGTGCCAGCAGGTGGAGTTCAACTGGTGAGCAGTACTTC
>TRBJ2-7|-|few|TRBV28
CASSLPRGRGDTYEQYF
TGTGCCAGCAGTTTGCCACGGGGACGGGGGGACACCTACGAGCAGTACTTC
>TRBJ2-7|-|-|TRBV28
CASSSLTRDTPYEQYF
TGTGCCAGCAGTTCCCTTACCCGGGACACCCCCTACGAGCAGTACTTC
>TRBJ2-2|-|-|TRBV11-3
CASSLRLTAMNTGELFF
TGTGCCAGCAGCTTACGCCTAACAGCCATGAACACCGGGGAGCTGTTTTTT
>TRBJ2-5|TRBD2|-|TRBV11-2
CASRQTSGGGETQYF
TGTGCCAGCAGGCAGACTAGCGGGGGTGGGGAGACCCAGTACTTC
>TRBJ1-1|TRBD1|-|TRBV19
CASRRRGQQNTEAFF
TGTGCCAGTCGCCGGCGGGGACAGCAAAACACTGAAGCTTTCTTT
>TRBJ1-5|-|-|TRBV4-1
CASSQDAGTHQPQHF
TGCGCCAGCAGCCAAGACGCGGGGACTCATCAGCCCCAGCATTTT
>TRBJ2-3|-|-|TRBV6-6
CASSRQKTDTQYF
TGTGCCAGCAGCCGACAGAAGACAGATACGCAGTATTTT
>TRBJ2-5|TRBD1|once|TRBV30
CAWSATGGVETQYF
TGTGCCTGGAGTGCGACAGGGGGCGTTGAGACCCAGTACTTC
>TRBJ1-2|-|-|TRBV4-3
CASSQVSAGGYGYTF
TGCGCCAGCAGCCAAGTATCGGCGGGGGGGTATGGCTACACCTTC
>TRBJ2-3|TRBD1|-|TRBV19
CASSSGTGDPSDTQYF
TGTGCCAGTAGTAGCGGGACAGGGGATCCGTCAGATACGCAGTATTTT
>TRBJ2-3|-|once|TRBV28
CASSPAGGRFADTQYF
TGTGCCAGCAGTCCAGCAGGTGGGAGGTTTGCAGATACGCAGTATTTT
>TRBJ1-6|TRBD1|-|TRBV5-1
CASSMSDRNSPLHF
TGCGCCAGCAGCATGTCGGACAGGAATTCACCCCTCCACTTT
>TRBJ2-7|-|-|TRBV7-9
CASSLRTVYEQYF
TGTGCCAGCAGCTTAAGGACAGTATACGAGCAGTACTTC
>TRBJ1-1|TRBD1|-|TRBV6-5
CASSYSTGGGTEAFF
TGTGCCAGCAGTTATTCTACAGGGGGTGGTACTGAAGCTTTCTTT
>TRBJ1-1|TRBD1|-|TRBV2
CASSGGASRRSTEAFF
TGTGCCAGTTCAGGGGGCGCTTCACGACGGAGCACTGAAGCTTTCTTT
>TRBJ2-7|-|-|TRBV15
CATSRDRGLVYEQYF
TGTGCCACCAGCAGAGACCGGGGGTTGGTCTACGAGCAGTACTTC
>TRBJ2-1|-|-|TRBV20-1
CSARDVSTQFF
TGCAGTGCTAGAGATGTCTCCACTCAGTTCTTC
>TRBJ2-1|TRBD1|-|TRBV15
CATSRVGSGGNEQFF
TGTGCCACCAGCAGAGTGGGTTCAGGGGGCAATGAGCAGTTCTTC
>TRBJ2-2|-|-|TRBV7-9
CASSLSRGVGELFF
TGTGCCAGCAGCTTAAGTCGGGGTGTCGGGGAGCTGTTTTTT
>TRBJ1-1|TRBD1|-|TRBV5-1
CASSSGQGTEAFF
TGCGCCAGCAGCTCCGGACAGGGCACTGAAGCTTTCTTT
>TRBJ2-1|TRBD1|-|TRBV5-1
CASSARDRAANEQFF
TGCGCCAGCAGCGCACGGGACAGGGCTGCAAATGAGCAGTTCTTC
>TRBJ2-4|TRBD2|-|TRBV5-6
CASSLVGLSIAKNIQYF
TGTGCCAGCAGCTTGGTGGGACTATCGATAGCCAAAAACATTCAGTACTTC
>TRBJ2-7|TRBD1|-|TRBV5-1
CASSSTGGEQYF
TGCGCCAGCAGCTCGACAGGGGGCGAGCAGTACTTC
>TRBJ2-7|TRBD2|-|TRBV2
CASTTGEGADYEQYF
TGTGCCAGCACCACTGGGGAGGGTGCGGATTACGAGCAGTACTTC
>TRBJ1-6|-|-|TRBV6-5
CASSSTLPYNSPLHF
TGTGCCAGCAGTTCCACTTTGCCCTATAATTCACCCCTCCACTTT
>TRBJ2-6|TRBD1|-|TRBV11-3
CASSRGQGSSGANVLTF
TGTGCCAGCAGCCGAGGACAGGGCAGCTCTGGGGCCAACGTCCTGACTTTC
>TRBJ2-3|-|-|TRBV19
CASSKASFNADTQYF
TGTGCCAGTAGTAAGGCTAGCTTCAACGCAGATACGCAGTATTTT
>TRBJ1-2|-|-|TRBV27
CASRSRGGYGYTF
TGTGCCAGCAGGTCCCGGGGGGGCTATGGCTACACCTTC
>TRBJ1-1|-|-|TRBV30
CASGVGTEAFF
TGTGCCTCGGGGGTGGGCACTGAAGCTTTCTTT
>TRBJ1-2|-|-|TRBV19
CASTLGRHGYTF
TGTGCCAGTACCCTGGGGCGCCATGGCTACACCTTC
>TRBJ1-4|TRBD1|-|TRBV2
CASEGAAGTGEKLFF
TGTGCCAGCGAGGGGGCGGCTGGGACAGGGGAAAAACTGTTTTTT
>TRBJ2-7|TRBD1|-|TRBV25-1
CASSAGNQGDYEQYF
TGTGCCAGCAGTGCTGGTAACCAGGGGGATTACGAGCAGTACTTC
>TRBJ1-1|-|-|TRBV27
CASSIQGNTEAFF
TGTGCCAGCAGTATTCAGGGAAACACTGAAGCTTTCTTT
>TRBJ2-3|-|-|TRBV7-2
CASNRVGGTQYF
TGTGCCAGCAACAGGGTCGGAGGTACGCAGTATTTT
>TRBJ2-7|TRBD2|-|TRBV11-3
CASSLGTSGPTGSYEQYF
TGTGCCAGCAGCCTCGGGACTAGCGGGCCTACAGGGTCCTACGAGCAGTACTTC
>TRBJ2-7|-|few|TRBV28
CASSPTGLEQYF
TGTGCCAGCAGTCCGACAGGCTTGGAGCAGTACTTC
>TRBJ2-3|-|-|TRBV18
CASSPLVKGTDTQYF
TGTGCCAGCTCACCTTTAGTGAAAGGCACAGATACGCAGTATTTT
>TRBJ2-5|-|-|TRBV29-1
CSVVTGEASQETQYF
TGCAGCGTTGTCACAGGGGAGGCTTCCCAAGAGACCCAGTACTTC
>TRBJ2-7|TRBD1|-|TRBV7-6
CASSPGTGTYEQYF
TGTGCCAGCAGCCCCGGGACAGGGACCTACGAGCAGTACTTC
>TRBJ2-1|-|once|TRBV7-2
CASSLAEGIYNEQFF
TGTGCCAGCAGCTTAGCGGAGGGGATATACAATGAGCAGTTCTTC
>TRBJ2-3|TRBD1|-|TRBV6-5
CASSYGGTGATDTQYF
TGTGCCAGCAGTTACGGAGGGACAGGGGCCACAGATACGCAGTATTTT
>TRBJ1-1|-|few|TRBV5-6
CASSLFREPNTEAFF
TGTGCCAGCAGCTTGTTCAGGGAACCGAACACTGAAGCTTTCTTT
>TRBJ2-1|-|-|TRBV15
CATSRDLGGGNEQFF
TGTGCCACCAGCAGAGATTTAGGGGGAGGGAATGAGCAGTTCTTC
>TRBJ2-1|-|-|TRBV7-8
CASLAGREQFF
TGTGCCAGCTTGGCGGGTCGTGAGCAGTTCTTC
>TRBJ1-1|TRBD1|-|TRBV4-1
CASSQDRPGQGRTEAFF
TGCGCCAGCAGCCAAGATCGGCCGGGACAGGGGAGGACTGAAGCTTTCTTT
>TRBJ2-7|TRBD2|-|TRBV7-2
CASSQRTSGGYEQYF
TGTGCCAGCAGCCAGAGGACTAGCGGGGGCTACGAGCAGTACTTC